The 26 T cell receptor beta chains presented below share a single source sample, sequenced in a study of chemoradiotherapy in HPV16-positive cancers. The method was immunoSEQ multiplex PCR; TCRdb's version includes in-frame clones alone and lacks a portion of them. Of 11,000 or so clones in the sample, 65% to 80% were seen once. This sample was taken from a patient who underwent chemoradiotherapy. These receptors were obtained from a human donor with HPV-associated anogenital cancer.

V and J are TRBV5-4 and TRBJ2-1; the match to TRBD2 covers 14 bases. Germline-derived CDR1 and CDR2 are SGHNT and YYREEE (reference sequence). The CDR3 has 15 amino acids. The trim removed 3 bases at V and 10 bases at J, leaving 6 bases unmatched. CDR3 amino acids: CASSSGLAGGWEQFF. CDR3 DNA sequence: TGTGCCAGCAGCTCAGGACTAGCGGGGGGTTGGGAGCAGTTCTTC.

The J gene is TRBJ2-7, the V gene TRBV12-2; the DNA was not compared with TRBD1, the D call given in the table. TRBV12-2 is flagged as a pseudogene. CDR3 length: 15 residues. The CDR3 nucleotides read TGTGCAAGTCGCTCGAATGGGAAGGGGCAATACGAGCAGTACTTC. Translating gives CASRSNGKGQYEQYF.

This clone was observed a few times. The chain uses TRBV19 and TRBJ2-5; TRBD1 agrees at 9 bases. The CDR3 contains 13 residues. CDR1 is LNHDA and CDR2 is SQIVND in the germline V gene (reference sequence). The ends lost 6 bases at V and 4 bases at J; junction bases unmatched: 3. CDR3 nucleotides: TGTGCCAGTAGCCTACAGGGGGCAGAGACCCAGTACTTC. Translation gives CASSLQGAETQYF.

V gene TRBV6-4 combines with J gene TRBJ2-7; TRBD2 matches at 8 bases. CDR3 size: 15 residues. V lost 6 bases, J lost 6 bases, and 13 bases stayed unmatched. Germline V gives CDR1 MRHNA, CDR2 SNTAGT. The CDR3 DNA follows: TGTGCCAGCAGGACGAGCGGACTAGCTTCTGTCGAGCAGTACTTC. It encodes CASRTSGLASVEQYF.

The rearrangement links TRBV28 to TRBJ1-3; D possibly corresponds to TRBD1 (5 bases). CDR1 and CDR2 from the germline V gene are MDHEN and SYDVKM. V dropped 5 bases and J dropped 0 bases, with 14 bases sitting between them. The length of the CDR3 is 16 residues. CDR3: CASSPRGDFSGNTIYF. Written as DNA, the CDR3 is TGTGCCAGCAGTCCGAGAGGGGACTTCTCTGGAAACACCATATATTTT.

This chain uses TRBV6-5 with TRBJ1-1, with D unresolved. Germline CDR1 MNHEY, CDR2 SVGAGI. The CDR3 is 15 amino acids. With 1 base removed from V and 4 bases from J, the gap between germline ends came to 13 bases. The CDR3 nucleotides are TGTGCCAGCAGTTACTTCCGGGCACGAGGCACTGAAGCTTTCTTT. This translates into CASSYFRARGTEAFF.

The chain is built from TRBV5-6 and TRBJ2-6; no clear D gene. The germline CDR1 and CDR2 sequences are SGHDT and YYEEEE. V was shortened by 3 bases and J by 4 bases, with 11 bases between the two germline ends. The CDR3 loop spans 15 amino acids. Written as DNA, the CDR3 is TGTGCCAGCAGCTCCCATCGAACCGGGGCCAACGTCCTGACTTTC. The encoded protein is CASSSHRTGANVLTF.

This clone has just one count. The chain carries TRBV7-2 and TRBJ1-6; D ambiguous. The ends were cut back, 2 bases at V and 0 bases at J, with 14 bases in the middle. Germline V gene data show CDR1 as SGHTA and CDR2 as FQGNSA. The CDR3 has 18 residues. CDR3 residues: CASSLMLVPSSYNSPLHF. CDR3 in DNA: TGTGCCAGCAGCTTAATGTTGGTGCCGAGCTCCTATAATTCACCCCTCCACTTT. The whole variable domain, remainder taken from reference TRBV7-2 and TRBJ1-6, is GAGVSQSPSNKVTEKGKDVELRCDPISGHTALYWYRQSLGQGLEFLIYFQGNSAPDKSGLPSDRFSAERTGGSVSTLTIQRTQQEDSAVYLCASSLMLVPSSYNSPLHFGNGTRLTVT.

The J gene is TRBJ2-3, the V gene TRBV15, with 13 bases fitting TRBD2. Germline-derived CDR1 and CDR2 are LNHNV and YYDKDF (reference sequence). The length of the CDR3 is 17 residues. Trimming removed 1 base from V and 2 bases from J; junction bases left unmatched: 3. This CDR3 reads CATSRVTSGGYTDTQYF. In DNA, the CDR3 is TGTGCCACCAGCAGAGTGACTAGCGGGGGGTACACAGATACGCAGTATTTT.

The chain is built from TRBV4-1 and TRBJ1-4; no clear D. The V end was cut by 5 bases, the J end by 4 bases, with 14 bases between. This CDR3 comprises 15 residues. Per germline, CDR1 MGHRA and CDR2 YSYEKL. For the CDR3, the DNA is TGCGCCAGCAGCTGGTCGGGTCTTGGTAATGAAAAACTGTTTTTT. Its translation: CASSWSGLGNEKLFF.

This clone appeared a few times. This chain connects TRBV9 to TRBJ2-2, with 10 bases identical to TRBD2. This CDR3 region has 18 residues. With 0 bases clipped from V and 4 bases from J, the junction kept 9 bases outside the gene matches. CDR1 and CDR2 from the germline V gene are SGDLS and YYNGEE. The CDR3, as DNA: TGTGCCAGCAGCGTAGAGAAGGAGCGGGGGGGCCTCACCGGGGAGCTGTTTTTT. As protein: CASSVEKERGGLTGELFF.

The V call is TRBV19, the J call TRBJ2-7; no definite D call. CDR1 is LNHDA and CDR2 is SQIVND in the germline V gene (reference sequence). CDR3 length equals 16 residues. V lost 1 base, J lost 2 bases, and 15 bases lay in between. The CDR3 spells CASSIVTQYDTYEQYF. The CDR3 DNA reads TGTGCCAGTAGTATAGTCACCCAGTACGATACCTACGAGCAGTACTTC.

The J gene is TRBJ1-2, the V gene TRBV18; 7 bases fit TRBD1. Looked up from germline, CDR1 is KGHSH and CDR2 is LQKENI. The CDR3 totals 15 residues. J gave up 5 bases and V 2 bases, and 8 bases lay outside the gene matches. This chain's CDR3 is CASSPDTNRGYGYTF. CDR3 DNA: TGTGCCAGCTCACCAGACACCAACAGGGGTTATGGCTACACCTTC.

CDR3 residues: CASSQDTGMTEAFF. The CDR3 bases are TGCGCCAGCAGCCAAGATACAGGGATGACTGAAGCTTTCTTT. V usage is TRBV4-3 and J usage is TRBJ1-1, with D perhaps TRBD1 (6 bases). V dropped 0 bases and J dropped 5 bases, with 10 bases sitting between them. The CDR3 has 14 residues. Per the germline V gene, CDR1 is LGHNA and CDR2 is YSLEER.

This rearrangement joins TRBV6-5 to TRBJ2-2, with D possibly called TRBD1 or TRBD2 (6 bases each). There are 15 residues in the CDR3. Germline V gene lookup returns CDR1 MNHEY and CDR2 SVGAGI. Deletions cut 7 bases from V and 7 bases from J, with 19 bases between. CDR3: CASTKGLTGVGELFF. CDR3 bases: TGTGCCAGCACCAAGGGACTGACAGGCGTCGGGGAGCTGTTTTTT.

The chain links TRBV7-2 to TRBJ2-1; the D is unclear. Trimming removed 5 bases from V and 4 bases from J, with 12 bases in between. The CDR3 length is 14 residues. Germline-derived CDR1 and CDR2 are SGHTA and FQGNSA. CDR3 nucleotides: TGTGCCAGCAGCCGAAATGCTGCTTACAATGAGCAGTTCTTC. This gives the protein CASSRNAAYNEQFF.

This rearrangement joins TRBV5-1 to TRBJ2-4; D is perhaps TRBD1 (5 bases). The ends were cut back, 4 bases at V and 0 bases at J, with 8 bases in the middle. This CDR3 spans 14 amino acids. Germline V gives CDR1 SGHRS, CDR2 YFSETQ. The CDR3 region is CASSNQGAKNIQYF. CDR3 coding DNA: TGCGCCAGCAGCAATCAGGGAGCCAAAAACATTCAGTACTTC.

The V gene is TRBV9, the J gene TRBJ2-1, with 7 bases that match TRBD1. The CDR3 loop spans 13 amino acids. V lost 0 bases to trimming and J lost 13 bases; unmatched junction nucleotides: 7. Germline CDR1 reads SGDLS; CDR2 reads YYNGEE. For the CDR3, the DNA is TGTGCCAGCAGCGTAGATCTGGGACAGCAACAGTTCTTC. Amino acid sequence: CASSVDLGQQQFF.

The chain recombines TRBV19 with TRBJ1-6; no clear D gene. The germline CDR1 and CDR2 sequences are LNHDA and SQIVND (reference sequence). With 6 bases removed from V and 7 bases from J, the gap between germline ends came to 16 bases. This CDR3 region has 15 residues. The CDR3 DNA reads TGTGCCAGTAGCACGGGGTTTTTTGGGAATTCACCCCTCCACTTT. Protein sequence: CASSTGFFGNSPLHF.

This sequence joins TRBV7-3 and TRBJ1-6, with 10 bases identical to TRBD1. The length of the CDR3 is 13 residues. J was trimmed by 15 bases and V by 6 bases; bases with no gene match: 8. From germline, CDR1 is SGHTA and CDR2 FQGTGA. Here the CDR3 reads CASRSPGDRGLHF. The CDR3 DNA is TGTGCCAGCAGAAGTCCGGGGGACAGGGGCCTCCACTTT.

This sequence joins TRBV5-4 and TRBJ2-5; weak D call: TRBD2 (6 bases). The V end lost 0 bases, the J end lost 2 bases, and 8 bases lay between the germline ends. The CDR3 totals 14 residues. Germline CDR1 SGHNT, CDR2 YYREEE (reference sequence). The CDR3 DNA reads as TGTGCCAGCAGCTTGGATGGGAGGCAAGAGACCCAGTACTTC. Translated, it gives CASSLDGRQETQYF.

This chain connects TRBV7-2 to TRBJ2-3; 14 bases are shared with TRBD2. Losses at the gene ends were 1 base for V and 4 bases for J; bases not matched to a gene: 4. The germline V gene has CDR1 SGHTA and CDR2 FQGNSA. The CDR3 runs to 17 residues. The CDR3 is CASSLVGTSGGADTQYF. As DNA, the CDR3 is TGTGCCAGCAGCTTAGTGGGGACTAGCGGGGGCGCAGATACGCAGTATTTT.

This sequence joins TRBV10-3 and TRBJ2-5; D gene ambiguous. In germline, CDR1 is ENHRY, CDR2 SYGVKD. The length of the CDR3 is 16 residues. Trimming took 6 bases from V and 5 from J, leaving 22 bases between them. The CDR3 sequence: CAISDQPGPLTETQYF. In DNA, the CDR3 is TGTGCCATCAGCGACCAACCGGGCCCTCTGACCGAGACCCAGTACTTC.

This chain connects TRBV27 to TRBJ2-5; TRBD2 aligns across 7 bases. Germline V gene sequence: CDR1 MNHEY, CDR2 SMNVEV (reference sequence). The CDR3 loop spans 15 amino acids. V was clipped by 6 bases and J by 5 bases; unmatched bases: 12. The CDR3 coding sequence is TGTGCCAGCAGAACTATCAGCGGGACTCGGGAGACCCAGTACTTC. This gives the protein CASRTISGTRETQYF.

The V and J genes are TRBV11-3 and TRBJ1-1, with a tentative D call TRBD1 (5 bases). CDR1 SGHNT and CDR2 YENEEA come from the germline V gene. CDR3 length: 13 amino acids. Trimming removed 6 bases from V and 6 bases from J, with 14 bases in between. The CDR3 bases are TGTGCCAGCAGTCCGGGACGGGCCTCTGAAGCTTTCTTT. Protein product: CASSPGRASEAFF.

This clone was seen a handful of times. The chain recombines TRBV4-1 with TRBJ1-6; 8 bases map to TRBD1. The CDR3 is made up of 14 amino acids. V gave up 4 bases and J gave up 10 bases; unmatched junction bases: 6. In germline, CDR1 is MGHRA, CDR2 YSYEKL. The CDR3 DNA reads as TGCGCCAGCAGCCTCGGACAGGGCAGCTCACCCCTCCACTTT. Protein product: CASSLGQGSSPLHF.